A selection of T cell receptor beta chains follows, all from one sample in a study of T cell responses to AZD1222 COVID-19 vaccine. The method was immunoSEQ multiplex PCR; TCRdb's version includes in-frame clones alone and lacks a portion of them. Of about 63,000 clones listed, 85% to 90% are singletons. Material: peripheral blood, obtained on day 0 of AZD1222 vaccination. Receptor source: an adult in good health. CDR3s include the opening cysteine and the closing phenylalanine or tryptophan. The D gene is left open where the match is weak. Size is omitted from some rows. Given values are once, few, many or a class for expanded clones.

d_gene | j_gene | abundance | v_gene | CDR3nt | CDR3aa
. | TRBJ1-1 | . | TRBV11-2 | TGTGCCAGCAGCTTAGCCCTCTTAGGGACTGAAGCTTTCTTT | CASSLALLGTEAFF
. | TRBJ2-7 | . | TRBV12-5 | TGTGCTAGTGGTTCATTCTACGAGCAGTACTTC | CASGSFYEQYF
. | TRBJ1-2 | . | TRBV15 | TGTGCCACCAGCAGGTGGGGCGATGGCTACACCTTC | CATSRWGDGYTF
. | TRBJ1-1 | . | TRBV2 | TGTGCCAGCAGTGTTCAGAGAATTAACACTGAAGCTTTCTTT | CASSVQRINTEAFF
. | TRBJ2-1 | . | TRBV6-5 | TGTGCCAGCAGCCAAGGGGTACAGGGTGATGAGCAGTTCTTC | CASSQGVQGDEQFF
. | TRBJ1-1 | . | TRBV7-2 | TGTGCCAGCAGCTTAGCGACGGGGAACGCTGAAGCTTTCTTT | CASSLATGNAEAFF
TRBD1 | TRBJ1-2 | . | TRBV24-1 | TGTGCCACCAGTCGGGACAGGAACTATGGCTACACCTTC | CATSRDRNYGYTF
. | TRBJ1-2 | few | TRBV5-6 | TGTGCCAGCAGCTCGCAGACAGGAACCTGGGGCACCTTC | CASSSQTGTWGTF
TRBD1 | TRBJ1-5 | . | TRBV5-1 | TGCGCCAGCAGCTTAACCGGACAGGCCTGGGATCAGCCCCAGCATTTT | CASSLTGQAWDQPQHF
. | TRBJ1-1 | . | TRBV7-2 | TGTGCCAGCAGCTGGGGCGGGAACACTGAAGCTTTCTTT | CASSWGGNTEAFF
. | TRBJ1-1 | . | TRBV7-9 | TGTGCCAGCACCCCAGTGGGGAGCGTGGAAGCTTTCTTT | CASTPVGSVEAFF
TRBD1 | TRBJ1-2 | . | TRBV11-2 | TGTGCCAGCAACACCGGGACAGGGAGCGAAGGCTACACCTTC | CASNTGTGSEGYTF
TRBD2 | TRBJ2-3 | . | TRBV18 | TGTGCCAGCTCACCCCTAGCGGGGGACACAGATACGCAGTATTTT | CASSPLAGDTDTQYF
TRBD1 | TRBJ1-6 | . | TRBV7-9 | TGTGCCAGCAGCTTAATAGGGACAGATTCACCCCTCCACTTT | CASSLIGTDSPLHF
. | TRBJ1-1 | once | TRBV7-2 | TGTGCCAGCAGCAAAGTGGGTTTCATGAACACTGAAGCTTTCTTT | CASSKVGFMNTEAFF
. | TRBJ1-5 | . | TRBV6-4 | TGTGCCAGCAGTGACGGGACGGGGAATCAGCCCCAGCATTTT | CASSDGTGNQPQHF
. | TRBJ1-1 | once | TRBV11-3 | TGTGCCAGCAGCTCGGGAGGAAACACTGAAGCTTTCTTT | CASSSGGNTEAFF
. | TRBJ1-4 | . | TRBV27 | TGTGCCAGCAGTCATCACTCACCGGGGCGTAGAGTTCCAACTAATGAAAAACTGTTTTTT | CASSHHSPGRRVPTNEKLFF
. | TRBJ1-2 | . | TRBV30 | TGTGCCTGGAGTGACTACAGGGTGGCCTACACCTTC | CAWSDYRVAYTF
. | TRBJ1-6 | . | TRBV14 | TGTGCCAGCAGCCAATTGGCCTCCTATAATTCACCCCTCCACTTT | CASSQLASYNSPLHF
. | TRBJ1-1 | . | TRBV7-8 | TGTGCCAGCAGCCCCTTTGCAGGTCCCTCGGAGGCTTTCTTT | CASSPFAGPSEAFF
TRBD1 | TRBJ1-5 | . | TRBV5-8 | TGTGCCAGCAGCCCGGGACAGGGGACGAATCAGCCCCAGCATTTT | CASSPGQGTNQPQHF
. | TRBJ2-2 | . | TRBV28 | TGTGCCAGCACCGAGGGTGGAAGGGGGAACACCGGGGAGCTGTTTTTT | CASTEGGRGNTGELFF
. | TRBJ2-7 | . | TRBV27 | TGTGCCAGCAAACGGGCAGGGATGAACGAGCAGTACTTC | CASKRAGMNEQYF
. | TRBJ1-6 | . | TRBV6-5 | TGTGCCAGCAAAAGGTTTTCTTCACCCCTCCACTTT | CASKRFSSPLHF
TRBD1 | TRBJ2-5 | . | TRBV11-3 | TGTGCCAGCAGCACTCGGACAGGGGGGCCTCAAGAGACCCAGTACTTC | CASSTRTGGPQETQYF
. | TRBJ1-2 | . | TRBV5-1 | TGCGCCAGCAGCTTGGATTTGAGGGGAGAGGAATATGGCTACACCTTC | CASSLDLRGEEYGYTF
TRBD1 | TRBJ2-2 | few | TRBV30 | TGTGCCTGGAGTGTACGGGACAGGGTGAGAGGCGGGGAGCTGTTTTTT | CAWSVRDRVRGGELFF
TRBD1 | TRBJ1-1 | . | TRBV5-4 | TGTGCCAGCAGCAGTGGACAGGGGAGAACTGAAGCTTTCTTT | CASSSGQGRTEAFF